The entry that follows covers one T cell receptor beta chain sequence. The antigen is undetermined. This record belongs to a study of cytomegalovirus exposure and HLA in healthy donors. Study-level information: A prior study identified 110 million or so unique TCR beta sequences from roughly 180 million T cells.

Researchers ran the PCR with 60 Vbeta and 13 Jbeta primers. This table comes from immunoSEQ multiplex PCR, and its TCRdb copy is limited to in-frame clones, with some not included. The repertoire includes roughly 100,000 clones, around 80% of them detected once, and approximately 6.1% sits in the top ten. Notes on the study in general: Most sequenced TCRs were rare (though some public TCRs occurred in many donors). Available immune exposure information was restricted to CMV serostatus only.

Unmatched junction bases numbered 5, after V lost 1 base and J lost 5 bases. Germline V CDR1 and CDR2: SGDLS, YYNGEE. The CDR3 has 15 amino acids. Each donor's status was that of a healthy bone marrow donor. This TCR was recovered from a man aged 18-30 years in good health and CMV-seronegative. The material sequenced was PBMCs. The chain combines TRBV9 with TRBJ1-2; 10 bases align to TRBD1. Here the CDR3 reads CASSVTGTGAYGYTF. The CDR3 DNA reads as TGTGCCAGCAGCGTAACCGGGACAGGGGCATATGGCTACACCTTC. Complete variable domain (other parts from reference TRBV9 and TRBJ1-2): DSGVTQTPKHLITATGQRVTLRCSPRSGDLSVYWYQQSLDQGLQFLIQYYNGEERAKGNILERFSAQQFPDLHSELNLSSLELGDSALYFCASSVTGTGAYGYTFGSGTRLTVV.